The 23 T cell receptor beta chains listed next were all sequenced from one sample in a study of Tregs in tolerant kidney transplant recipients. Related graft donors supplied nonmyeloablative bone marrow transplants, and mixed chimerism was transient. Clones were read by immunoSEQ multiplex PCR, and TCRdb kept only the in-frame ones, dropping some. The sample totals about 14,000 clones; its top ten clones hold 25% to 30%. The specimen comprised CD8+ T cells from blood (PBMCs), sampled 6 months after the transplant. The receptors derive from a human patient who received a combined kidney and bone marrow transplant. The graft donor may have given rise to some T cells.

As to this clone: The read comes to an end 3 residues before the CDR3 does, leaving the germline J gene to fill in the end. This chain uses TRBV7-6 with TRBJ2-5; 12 bases are a match to TRBD1. After removal of 5 bases from V and 5 bases from J, the junction contained 6 bases not matched to a gene. Germline V CDR1 and CDR2: SGHVS, FNYEAQ. The CDR3 totals 15 residues. The CDR3 bases that were read are TGTGCCAGCAGCGCCCGGGACAGGGGGCTGGAGACC. Its translation is CASSARDRGLET. The whole CDR3 reads CASSARDRGLETQYF.

The sequenced part of the CDR3 DNA is TGTGCCAGCAGCTTAGAAGAAACAGGGGGAAGTGGT. Translated, it gives CASSLEETGGSG. The entire CDR3 sequence reads CASSLEETGGSGQYF. The rearrangement links TRBV7-6 to TRBJ2-4; 8 nucleotides match TRBD1. Read data end 3 residues before the CDR3 end; the end is taken from the germline J gene. The CDR3 runs 15 residues. CDR1 is SGHVS, CDR2 FNYEAQ, per germline.

Notes on this clone: The DNA ends 3 residues before the CDR3 does, and the rest of the CDR3 is filled in from the germline J gene. The V call is TRBV7-8, the J call TRBJ2-7, with TRBD2 matching over 12 bases. Germline CDR1 and CDR2: SGHVS and FQNEAQ. The CDR3 length is 18 residues. After removal of 5 bases from V and 5 bases from J, the junction contained 16 bases not matched to a gene. The CDR3: CASSPGPGASGGANEQYF. The CDR3 bases that were read are TGTGCCAGCAGCCCAGGCCCCGGGGCTAGCGGGGGGGCAAACGAG.

On this clone: The read ends 3 residues before the CDR3 terminus; that terminus is restored from the germline J gene. The V and J genes are TRBV19 and TRBJ1-1, with D unclear. There are 13 residues in the CDR3. Germline CDR1 is LNHDA and CDR2 is SQIVND (reference sequence). The V and J ends lost 6 bases and 4 bases respectively, with 12 bases between them. The CDR3 here is CASSSSVITEAFF. The covered CDR3 bases are TGTGCCAGTAGCTCCTCCGTAATCACTGAA.

About this clone: Read coverage stops 3 residues before the CDR3 terminus; the germline J gene supplies the remainder. This chain joins TRBV2 and TRBJ2-1, with 7 positions matching TRBD2. With V trimmed by 0 bases and J by 7 bases, 15 bases remained unmatched. Germline CDR1 is SNHLY and CDR2 is FYNNEI. This CDR3 contains 18 residues. CDR3 sequence: CASSEAELAELLGNEQFF. The sequenced CDR3 bases are TGTGCCAGCAGTGAAGCGGAGCTAGCGGAGCTCCTAGGGAATGAG.

Notes on this clone: The read is 3 residues too short to cover the CDR3 end, so that end is filled in from the germline J gene. The J gene is TRBJ2-1, the V gene TRBV19, with D perhaps TRBD1 (5 bases). Trimming took 7 bases from V and 4 from J, leaving 11 bases between them. This CDR3 is 13 amino acids long. Germline CDR1 is LNHDA and CDR2 is SQIVND (reference sequence). CDR3 residues: CASNQGGYNEQFF. The covered CDR3 bases are TGTGCCAGTAACCAGGGCGGATACAATGAG.

With respect to this clone: The junction shows a germline mismatch at one end, possibly a read error. Coverage ceases 3 residues before the CDR3 finishes, and the germline J gene fills in the end. The rearrangement joins TRBV10-3 to TRBJ2-7; a weak D match, TRBD1 (6 bases). CDR1 is ENHRY and CDR2 is SYGVKD in the germline V gene. CDR3 length: 15 residues. CDR3 DNA (partial): TGTGCCATCAGTGAAGGGAGACAGGACTCCCACGAG. Translating gives CAISEGRQDSHE. The complete CDR3 sequence is CAISEGRQDSHEQYF.

As concerns this clone: From the germline J gene comes the end of the CDR3, since the read stops 3 residues before it. The chain uses TRBV19 and TRBJ2-3; 8 bases are shared with TRBD2. Germline values: CDR1 LNHDA, CDR2 SQIVND (reference sequence). After removal of 9 bases from V and 1 base from J, the junction contained 3 bases not matched to a gene. The CDR3 sequence is 13 residues long. The DNA read from the CDR3 is TGTGCCAGCGGACTAGCTGGCACAGATACG. Its translation is CASGLAGTDT. In full, the CDR3 reads CASGLAGTDTQYF.

A note on this clone: The DNA ends 3 residues before the CDR3 does, and the rest of the CDR3 is filled in from the germline J gene. The V call is TRBV5-5, the J call TRBJ1-1; maybe TRBD1 (6 bases). The V end was cut by 4 bases, the J end by 0 bases, with 7 bases between. The CDR3 has 13 residues. CDR1 and CDR2 from the germline V gene are SGHKS and YYEKEE (reference sequence). The DNA read from the CDR3 is TGTGCCAGCAGCAGGACAGTGAACACTGAA. As protein: CASSRTVNTE. The full CDR3 protein reads CASSRTVNTEAFF.

In the case of this clone: The CDR3 end falls 3 residues outside the read, so it is completed with the germline J gene. This chain links TRBV11-2 with TRBJ1-2; 7 positions match TRBD1. The germline CDR1 and CDR2 sequences are SGHAT and FQNNGV. The CDR3 length is 14 residues. The CDR3 loop is CASSFVTGARGYTF. The CDR3 DNA, read in part, is TGTGCCAGCAGCTTCGTAACAGGGGCAAGAGGC.

As regards this clone: The missing CDR3 end, 3 residues past where the read stops, is filled in from the germline J gene. The chain employs TRBV7-6 and TRBJ1-2; no clear D gene. This CDR3 is 16 amino acids long. Germline CDR1 reads SGHVS; CDR2 reads FNYEAQ. The CDR3 region is CASSLEAGGTVYDYTF. CDR3 bases read: TGTGCCAGCAGCTTAGAAGCGGGAGGTACCGTCTACGAC. The complete variable domain, with remaining parts taken from reference TRBV7-6 and TRBJ1-2, reads GAGVSQSPRYKVTKRGQDVALRCDPISGHVSLYWYRQALGQGPEFLTYFNYEAQQDKSGLPNDRFSAERPEGSISTLTIQRTEQRDSAMYRCASSLEAGGTVYDYTFGSGTRLTVV.

Notes on this clone: The read ends 3 residues before the CDR3 terminus; that terminus is restored from the germline J gene. The gene calls are TRBV29-1 and TRBJ1-1, with D perhaps matching TRBD1 (6 bases). This CDR3 is built from 11 residues. Germline CDR1 reads SQVTM; CDR2 reads ANQGSEA. Trimming removed 8 bases at V and 6 bases at J, with 13 bases between. CDR3 DNA, as far as it was read: TGCAGCTCCCGGGAGGGGGCTGAA. Protein sequence: CSSREGAE. The full CDR3 protein is CSSREGAEAFF.

About this clone: Read sequence stops 3 residues before the CDR3 end, and the germline J gene provides the missing end. The V gene is TRBV14, the J gene TRBJ1-1; D uncertain. Germline V gene data show CDR1 as SGHDN and CDR2 as FVKESK. Trimming stripped 3 bases from V and 2 bases from J, with 7 bases between. The CDR3 spans 13 residues. The DNA read from the CDR3 is TGTGCCAGCAGCCACAGATTTAACACTGAA. Translating gives CASSHRFNTE. The full CDR3 protein reads CASSHRFNTEAFF. Based on the CDR3 plus reference TRBV14 and TRBJ1-1, the full variable domain is EAGVTQFPSHSVIEKGQTVTLRCDPISGHDNLYWYRRVMGKEIKFLLHFVKESKQDESGMPNNRFLAERTGGTYSTLKVQPAELEDSGVYFCASSHRFNTEAFFGQGTRLTVV.

Points on this clone: Coverage ceases 3 residues before the CDR3 finishes, and the germline J gene fills in the end. The chain carries TRBV29-1 and TRBJ2-1; D is possibly TRBD1 (5 bases). Per germline, CDR1 SQVTM and CDR2 ANQGSEA. With 0 bases removed from V and 8 bases from J, the gap between germline ends came to 17 bases. This CDR3 contains 15 residues. The part of the CDR3 DNA that was read is TGCAGCGTTGAAGAGCGGAGCAGGGATCAGGATGAG. It yields the protein CSVEERSRDQDE. The complete CDR3 sequence is CSVEERSRDQDEQFF.

Note on this clone: The CDR3 end falls 3 residues outside the read, so it is completed with the germline J gene. Additional DNA sequences in this sample encode the identical CDR3. This chain links TRBV28 with TRBJ2-7, with TRBD1 matching 9 bases. Germline values: CDR1 MDHEN, CDR2 SYDVKM. The J segment lost 3 bases and the V segment lost 3 bases, leaving 3 bases of the junction unmatched. The CDR3 has 14 amino acids. CDR3 region: CASSFGQGNYEQYF. CDR3 DNA, as far as it was read: TGTGCCAGCAGTTTCGGACAGGGGAACTACGAG.

A word on this clone: The read finishes 3 residues shy of the CDR3 end, and the germline J gene is used to complete it. V is TRBV29-1 and J is TRBJ2-7, with a tentative D call TRBD2 (6 bases). Germline V gene sequence: CDR1 SQVTM, CDR2 ANQGSEA. The CDR3 is 14 amino acids. V gave up 5 bases and J gave up 3 bases, with 17 bases separating them. The CDR3 is CSVKPAGTLYEQYF. The CDR3 DNA, read in part, is TGCAGCGTTAAACCGGCGGGGACTCTCTACGAG.

With respect to this clone: The CDR3 end lies 3 residues beyond the end of the read and is filled in from the germline J gene. V and J are TRBV14 and TRBJ1-1; 7 bases fit TRBD1. This CDR3 is built from 15 residues. CDR1 is SGHDN and CDR2 is FVKESK in the germline V gene. V dropped 2 bases and J dropped 0; count of bases not matched to a gene: 3. The part of the CDR3 DNA that was read is TGTGCCAGCAGCCAACTGGGACAGCTGAACACTGAA. Its protein is CASSQLGQLNTE. In full, the CDR3 is CASSQLGQLNTEAFF.

As concerns this clone: The read terminates 3 residues ahead of where the CDR3 ends, so the germline J gene completes it. The rearrangement joins TRBV5-5 to TRBJ2-1; 14 bases agree with TRBD2. V lost 3 bases, J lost 8 bases, and 4 bases stayed unmatched. The CDR3 length is 15 residues. Per the germline V gene, CDR1 is SGHKS and CDR2 is YYEKEE (reference sequence). The CDR3 sequence is CASSYRLAGGDEQFF. CDR3 DNA (partial): TGTGCCAGCAGCTATCGACTAGCGGGGGGGGATGAG.

In regard to this clone: The read finishes 3 residues shy of the CDR3 end, and the germline J gene is used to complete it. This rearrangement joins TRBV11-3 to TRBJ2-3, with 7 bases aligning to TRBD1. Germline loops: CDR1 SGHNT, CDR2 YENEEA. The CDR3 is made up of 14 amino acids. Trimming at V came to 1 base and at J to 5 bases, leaving 3 bases not matched to a gene. The CDR3 here is CASSLGTGEDTQYF. CDR3 DNA (partial): TGTGCCAGCAGCTTAGGGACAGGAGAAGATACG.

Comments on this clone: The CDR3 goes on 3 residues after the read ends, and that part is filled in from the germline J gene. The chain couples TRBV5-1 to TRBJ1-1, with D uncertain. The CDR3 runs 12 residues. Deletions cut 3 bases from V and 5 bases from J, with 8 bases between. Looked up from germline, CDR1 is SGHRS and CDR2 is YFSETQ. CDR3 amino acids: CASSYGWTEAFF. The covered CDR3 bases are TGCGCCAGCAGCTACGGGTGGACTGAA.

Worth noting for this clone: The observed sequence ends 3 residues before the CDR3 terminus, with the missing tail filled in from the germline J gene. The chain couples TRBV7-9 to TRBJ1-1, with D possibly being TRBD1 (5 bases). Germline V gene lookup returns CDR1 SEHNR and CDR2 FQNEAQ (reference sequence). The CDR3 is 14 amino acids. V was clipped by 3 bases and J by 0 bases, with 8 bases between them. The CDR3 is CASSLTALNTEAFF. The CDR3 bases that were read are TGTGCCAGCAGCTTGACAGCGTTGAACACTGAA.

For this clone: The CDR3 end is not reached by the read, which stops 3 residues before it; the germline J gene fills it in. The rearrangement links TRBV11-2 to TRBJ1-1; D is uncertain. V lost 0 bases to trimming and J lost 1 base, with 3 bases between them. The length of the CDR3 is 13 residues. Germline CDR1 and CDR2: SGHAT and FQNNGV. CDR3 loop: CASSLDGNTEAFF. Incomplete CDR3 DNA: TGTGCCAGCAGCTTAGACGGGAACACTGAA.

A note on this clone: The read gets to within 3 residues of the CDR3 end, and the germline J gene fills in the rest. The chain couples TRBV9 to TRBJ2-1; D unclear. The CDR3 sequence is 15 residues long. Trimming took 4 bases from V and 0 from J, leaving 11 bases between them. Germline values: CDR1 SGDLS, CDR2 YYNGEE. CDR3 loop: CASSFSQSSYNEQFF. CDR3 DNA (partial): TGTGCCAGCAGCTTCTCACAGTCCTCCTACAATGAG.